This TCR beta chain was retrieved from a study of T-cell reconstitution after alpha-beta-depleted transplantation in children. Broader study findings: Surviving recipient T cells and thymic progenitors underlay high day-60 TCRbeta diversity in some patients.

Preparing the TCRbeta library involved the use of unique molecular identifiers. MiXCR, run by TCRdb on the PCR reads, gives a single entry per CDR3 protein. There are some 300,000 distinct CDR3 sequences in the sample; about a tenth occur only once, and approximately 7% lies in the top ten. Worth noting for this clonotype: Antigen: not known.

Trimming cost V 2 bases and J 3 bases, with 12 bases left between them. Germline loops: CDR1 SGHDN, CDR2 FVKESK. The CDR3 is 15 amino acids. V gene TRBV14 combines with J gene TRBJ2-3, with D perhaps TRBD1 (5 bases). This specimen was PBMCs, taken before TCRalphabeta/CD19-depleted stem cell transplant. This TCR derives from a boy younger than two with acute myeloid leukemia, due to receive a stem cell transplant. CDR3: CASSQPGQGTDTQYF. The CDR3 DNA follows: TGTGCCAGCAGCCAACCGGGTCAGGGAACAGATACGCAGTATTTT.